The clone carrying this T cell receptor beta chain appeared a single time. Authors' data handling: Amplification of reference gene primers provided the estimated nucleated cell counts. Produced via immunoSEQ multiplex PCR; TCRdb's table is partial and in-frame only. The V and J calls and clone size are taken from that table; D and trimming were inferred from the DNA. Among 55,000 to 65,000 clones listed, more than 75% were seen once. CDR3 length: 15 residues. V was clipped by 10 bases and J by 3 bases; unmatched bases: 12. CDR1 is MNHEY and CDR2 is SMNVEV in the germline V gene (reference sequence). The sample is drawn from a study of blood T cell repertoires in COVID-19. For the study at large: Samples taken during acute and convalescent COVID-19 were collected in the United States, Italy and Spain. The cDNA or gDNA used as material had been derived from T cells, B-cell-depleted T cells, or PBMCs.

The origin of this receptor is a human donor in a cohort sampled during active COVID-19. This chain joins TRBV27 and TRBJ2-4, with 7 bases aligning to TRBD2. The sample consisted of peripheral blood. In DNA, the CDR3 is TGTGCCACCTCAAGCGGGGCGGGGATCAAAAACATTCAGTACTTC. Translated: CATSSGAGIKNIQYF.